The 11 T cell receptor beta chains reported below all come from one sample, sequenced in a study of blood T cells in healthy people across ages. A J-beta primer mix and a sample-barcoded 5' primer were used in a second PCR of about 7 to 12 cycles. TCRdb analysed the 5' RACE reads with MiXCR anew, one entry per CDR3 protein. This table has roughly 800,000 distinct CDR3 sequences, 20% to 25% appearing once. The data were also submitted as part of a second study, on T cells of mothers and their children.

The sequenced sample consisted of blood. The receptor set was obtained from a boy younger than 18 in good health.

The table lists this clonotype with a few counts. The rearrangement links TRBV12-5 to TRBJ2-5, with D perhaps matching TRBD1 or TRBD2 (5 bases each). V was shortened by 2 bases and J by 0 bases, with 10 bases between the two germline ends. Germline CDR1 reads LGHNT; CDR2 reads FRNRAP. CDR3 length: 15 residues. The CDR3 loop reads CASGLTLGHQETQYF. CDR3 bases: TGTGCTAGTGGTTTGACTTTGGGACACCAAGAGACCCAGTACTTC.

The gene calls are TRBV20-1 and TRBJ2-3, with D possibly being TRBD2 (6 bases). CDR3 size: 14 residues. CDR1 and CDR2 (germline): DFQATT, SNEGSKA (reference sequence). The V end lost 6 bases, the J end lost 0 bases, and 13 bases lay between the germline ends. The CDR3 spells CSAKYGSSTDTQYF. DNA for the CDR3: TGCAGTGCCAAGTACGGGAGTAGCACAGATACGCAGTATTTT.

There are a few counts of this clonotype. CDR3 DNA sequence: TGTGCCAGCAGCCAAGAAAGGGAGACAGATACGCAGTATTTT. Its translation: CASSQERETDTQYF. The genes are TRBV3-1 and TRBJ2-3, with TRBD2 as a possible D gene (5 bases). CDR3 length equals 14 residues. The germline V gene encodes CDR1 LGHDT and CDR2 YNNKEL (reference sequence). The V end lost 0 bases, the J end lost 3 bases, and 7 bases lay between the germline ends.

This clonotype was counted only a few times. The V gene is TRBV5-1, the J gene TRBJ2-5; 10 bases are shared with TRBD2. This CDR3 has 17 residues. Germline V gives CDR1 SGHRS, CDR2 YFSETQ. Trimming cost V 0 bases and J 0 bases; bases outside gene matches: 5. The CDR3 region has the DNA TGCGCCAGCAGCTTGGCTTGGACTAGCGGCAACCAAGAGACCCAGTACTTC. Translating it yields CASSLAWTSGNQETQYF.

In this sample, this clonotype turned up a few times. This chain connects TRBV2 to TRBJ2-2; TRBD2 matches at 9 bases. The length of the CDR3 is 14 residues. The germline CDR1 and CDR2 sequences are SNHLY and FYNNEI. Trimming took 8 bases from V and 3 from J; bases not matched to a gene: 4. The CDR3 DNA reads TGTGCCAGCGGAAGACTAGCGGACACCGGGGAGCTGTTTTTT. This encodes CASGRLADTGELFF. The full variable domain, completed using reference TRBV2 and TRBJ2-2, is EPEVTQTPSHQVTQMGQEVILRCVPISNHLYFYWYRQILGQKVEFLVSFYNNEISEKSEIFDDQFSVERPDGSNFTLKIRSTKLEDSAMYFCASGRLADTGELFFGEGSRLTVL.

This CDR3 reads CASSQVAGTSGSFAFF. The CDR3 region has the DNA TGCGCCAGCAGCCAAGTGGCCGGGACTAGCGGGAGTTTCGCGTTCTTC. The V and J genes are TRBV4-1 and TRBJ2-1; TRBD2 matches 14 bases. CDR1 MGHRA and CDR2 YSYEKL come from the germline V gene. The CDR3 contains 16 residues. Unmatched junction bases numbered 11, after V lost 1 base and J lost 15 bases.

The rearrangement links TRBV5-5 to TRBJ1-2, with unresolved D. V lost 0 bases, J lost 6 bases, and 9 bases lay in between. CDR3 length: 13 residues. The germline CDR1 and CDR2 sequences are SGHKS and YYEKEE (reference sequence). The CDR3 DNA reads TGTGCCAGCAGCTTGGTTGCCGCCAATGGCTACACCTTC. It yields the protein CASSLVAANGYTF.

The chain recombines TRBV5-5 with TRBJ2-1; 7 positions match TRBD2. The CDR3 is 16 amino acids. CDR1 is SGHKS, CDR2 YYEKEE, per germline (reference sequence). Trimming at V came to 2 bases and at J to 0 bases, leaving 5 bases not matched to a gene. This chain's CDR3 is CASSLGAGDSYNEQFF. The DNA of the CDR3 is TGTGCCAGCAGCTTAGGGGCGGGGGACTCCTACAATGAGCAGTTCTTC.

The chain carries TRBV14 and TRBJ2-5; D is unclear. The J call may be mistaken, given a closer DNA end match to TRBJ2-1. The germline gives CDR1 SGHDN, CDR2 FVKESK. The CDR3 consists of 17 residues. The CDR3 sequence: CASSQGSRDRVSNEQFF. CDR3 coding DNA: TGTGCCAGCAGCCAAGGGAGTAGGGATCGAGTTAGCAATGAGCAGTTCTTC.

There are a few counts of this clonotype. The chain has TRBV7-6 and TRBJ1-6, with a tentative D call TRBD1 (5 bases). Trimming took 5 bases from V and 5 from J, leaving 10 bases between them. The germline gives CDR1 SGHVS, CDR2 FNYEAQ. This CDR3 has 14 residues. The CDR3, as DNA: TGTGCCAGCAGCGGCAGGGAGAATAATTCACCCCTCCACTTT. The encoded protein is CASSGRENNSPLHF.

The V gene is TRBV27, the J gene TRBJ2-3; the match to TRBD2 covers 8 bases. The CDR3 length is 15 residues. Germline V CDR1 and CDR2: MNHEY, SMNVEV (reference sequence). Losses at the gene ends were 1 base for V and 8 bases for J; bases not matched to a gene: 8. CDR3 sequence: CASSLWGLGLATQYF. CDR3 coding DNA: TGTGCCAGCAGTTTATGGGGACTAGGCCTAGCTACGCAGTATTTT.